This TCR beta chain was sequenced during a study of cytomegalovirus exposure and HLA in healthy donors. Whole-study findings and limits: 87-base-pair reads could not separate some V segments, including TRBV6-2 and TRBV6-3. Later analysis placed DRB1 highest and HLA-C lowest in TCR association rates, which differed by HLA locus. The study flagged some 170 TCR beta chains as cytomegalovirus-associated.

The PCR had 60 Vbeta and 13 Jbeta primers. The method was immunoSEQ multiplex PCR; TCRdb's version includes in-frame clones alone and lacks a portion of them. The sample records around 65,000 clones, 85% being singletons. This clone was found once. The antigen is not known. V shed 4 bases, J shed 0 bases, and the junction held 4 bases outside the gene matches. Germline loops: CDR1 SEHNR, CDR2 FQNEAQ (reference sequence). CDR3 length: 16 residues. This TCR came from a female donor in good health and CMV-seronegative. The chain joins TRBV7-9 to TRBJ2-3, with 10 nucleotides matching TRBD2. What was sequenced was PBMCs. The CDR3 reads CASSSPAGGSTDTQYF. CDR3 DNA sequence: TGTGCCAGCAGCTCCCCAGCGGGAGGGAGCACAGATACGCAGTATTTT. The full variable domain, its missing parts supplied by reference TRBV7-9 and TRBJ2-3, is DTGVSQNPRHKITKRGQNVTFRCDPISEHNRLYWYRQTLGQGPEFLTYFQNEAQLEKSRLLSDRFSAERPKGSFSTLEIQRTEQGDSAMYLCASSSPAGGSTDTQYFGPGTRLTVL.